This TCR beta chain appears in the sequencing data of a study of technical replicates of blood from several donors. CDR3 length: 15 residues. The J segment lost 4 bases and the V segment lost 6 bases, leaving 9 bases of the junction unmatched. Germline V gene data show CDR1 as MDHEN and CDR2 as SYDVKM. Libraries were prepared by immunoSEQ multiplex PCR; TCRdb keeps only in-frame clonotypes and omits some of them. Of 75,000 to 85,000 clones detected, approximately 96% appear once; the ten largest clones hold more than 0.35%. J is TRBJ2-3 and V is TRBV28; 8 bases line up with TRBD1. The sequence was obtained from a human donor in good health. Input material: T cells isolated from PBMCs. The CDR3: CASSPHRGVSDTQYF. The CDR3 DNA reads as TGTGCCAGCAGCCCTCACAGGGGGGTGTCAGATACGCAGTATTTT.